These T cell receptor beta chains were read from a single sample in a study of cytomegalovirus exposure and HLA in healthy donors. Some clones are missing from TCRdb's copy, which holds only in-frame ones; the method was immunoSEQ multiplex PCR. This repertoire includes 150,000 or so clones. Sequencing used PBMCs. The receptor set was obtained from a man aged 30 to 45 in good health and CMV-seronegative. CDR3s include the opening cysteine and the closing phenylalanine or tryptophan. A D gene is named only where the DNA matches it firmly.

J gene | CDR3 length | V gene | D gene | CDR3 DNA | CDR3 protein
TRBJ1-5 | 14 | TRBV5-1 | - | TGCGCCAGCAGCTTCGAGGGAGGCAATCAGCCCCAGCATTTT | CASSFEGGNQPQHF
TRBJ2-4 | 15 | TRBV10-3 | TRBD2 | TGTGCCATCAGTGAGACTAGCGGGAGCTTCAACATTCAGTACTTC | CAISETSGSFNIQYF
TRBJ1-1 | 15 | TRBV7-9 | - | TGTGCCAGCAGCAACTCCGGGGGAGGGAACACTGAAGCTTTCTTT | CASSNSGGGNTEAFF
TRBJ2-1 | 15 | TRBV19 | TRBD2 | TGTGCCAGTACCCCTGGTAGCGGGAGGAGGAATGAGCAGTTCTTC | CASTPGSGRRNEQFF
TRBJ2-7 | 15 | TRBV6-1 | - | TGTGCCAGCAGGAGACAAAGCCTACCCGACTACGAGCAGTACTTC | CASRRQSLPDYEQYF
TRBJ2-7 | 11 | TRBV20-1 | TRBD1 | TGCAGTGCCAAGACAGGGTTCGAGCAGTACTTC | CSAKTGFEQYF
TRBJ1-1 | 13 | TRBV30 | - | TGTGCCTGGGGAGGGACCTTCGGCACTGAAGCTTTCTTT | CAWGGTFGTEAFF
TRBJ2-3 | 15 | TRBV11-2 | TRBD1 | TGTGCCAGCAGCCACAGGGGTCTTCCCACAGATACGCAGTATTTT | CASSHRGLPTDTQYF
TRBJ2-7 | 13 | TRBV28 | TRBD1 | TGTGCCAGCACCGGGACAGGGCTACGAGAGCAGTACTTC | CASTGTGLREQYF
TRBJ1-4 | 12 | TRBV4-2 | - | TGTGCCAGCACCGCAACTAATGAAAAACTGTTTTTT | CASTATNEKLFF
TRBJ1-1 | 15 | TRBV6-5 | - | TGTGCCAGCAGTTACGGGGGGGCGCAAGGAGGTGAAGCTTTCTTT | CASSYGGAQGGEAFF
TRBJ1-1 | 14 | TRBV29-1 | TRBD1 | TGCAGCGCGACCCCCGGGACAGGGGGCTTCGGAGCTTTCTTT | CSATPGTGGFGAFF
TRBJ2-2 | 16 | TRBV5-1 | - | TGCGCCAGCAGCTTAATTGCCTTGACTAGCACCGGGGAGCTGTTTTTT | CASSLIALTSTGELFF
TRBJ1-4 | 15 | TRBV5-4 | TRBD1 | TGTGCCAGCAGCGACCGAGGACAGGGCCATGAAAAACTGTTTTTT | CASSDRGQGHEKLFF
TRBJ1-1 | 16 | TRBV5-1 | TRBD1 | TGCGCCAGCAGCTTGTCCGGGACAGGGAGTGGAACTGAAGCTTTCTTT | CASSLSGTGSGTEAFF
TRBJ2-7 | 14 | TRBV7-2 | - | TGTGCCAGCAGCTTCACGACAGGTCCCTACGAGCAGTACTTC | CASSFTTGPYEQYF
TRBJ2-5 | 16 | TRBV10-3 | - | TGTGCCATCAGTGAGTCGAGTTCCCCCTTACAAGAGACCCAGTACTTC | CAISESSSPLQETQYF
TRBJ2-3 | 20 | TRBV27 | TRBD2 | TGTGCCAGCAGTTACCCCTCCGGGACTAGCACTCCTCGCAGCACAGATACGCAGTATTTT | CASSYPSGTSTPRSTDTQYF
TRBJ2-1 | 17 | TRBV7-3 | - | TGTGCCAGCAGCTTTTCCGAGGACAGTTCCTCCTACAATGAGCAGTTCTTC | CASSFSEDSSSYNEQFF
TRBJ2-1 | 14 | TRBV28 | TRBD1 | TGTGCCAGCAAATTGGGACAGGGTAGGAATGAGCAGTTCTTC | CASKLGQGRNEQFF
TRBJ2-3 | 15 | TRBV11-3 | TRBD1 | TGTGCCAGCAGCCCTGGGACAGCCAGCACAGATACGCAGTATTTT | CASSPGTASTDTQYF
TRBJ1-2 | 14 | TRBV5-4 | TRBD1 | TGTGCCAGCGCCACGACAGGGGGGATCTATGGCTACACCTTC | CASATTGGIYGYTF
TRBJ1-1 | 14 | TRBV27 | - | TGTGCCAGCAGTTTCGGGGGCGGGGGCACTGAAGCTTTCTTT | CASSFGGGGTEAFF
TRBJ2-4 | 14 | TRBV6-5 | - | TGTGCCAGCAGTGAACACCTAGCCAAAAACATTCAGTACTTC | CASSEHLAKNIQYF
TRBJ2-3 | 15 | TRBV25-1 | TRBD2 | TGTGCCAGCAGTGGGAGTAGCGGGAGGGCAGATACGCAGTATTTT | CASSGSSGRADTQYF
TRBJ2-5 | 16 | TRBV7-9 | TRBD2 | TGTGCCAGCAGCTTAGGGGCGGGAGGGTTCCAAGAGACCCAGTACTTC | CASSLGAGGFQETQYF
TRBJ2-7 | 16 | TRBV6-1 | TRBD1 | TGTGCCAGCAGTGACACTGGGACAGGATTCTCCTACGAGCAGTACTTC | CASSDTGTGFSYEQYF
TRBJ1-3 | 15 | TRBV30 | - | TGTGCCTGGAGGGGTCGTTGGAGAGAGGGAAACACCATATATTTT | CAWRGRWREGNTIYF